The 28 T cell receptor beta chains below were found in one sample sequenced in a study of T-cell reconstitution after alpha-beta-depleted transplantation in children. Unique molecular identifiers featured in how the TCRbeta library was prepared. MiXCR, run by TCRdb on the PCR reads, gives a single entry per CDR3 protein. This table has 500,000 to 650,000 distinct CDR3 sequences, about 10% appearing once. The sample here was PBMCs, mostly from graft donor cells, taken 180 days after TCRalphabeta/CD19-depleted stem cell transplant. The receptors were gathered from a female patient aged 2 to 10 who had a stem cell transplant for aplastic anemia, so the T cells may come from the graft donor.

This clonotype was detected a few times. The V call is TRBV20-1, the J call TRBJ2-7, with a possible D match to TRBD1 (5 bases). The germline CDR1 and CDR2 sequences are DFQATT and SNEGSKA (reference sequence). CDR3 length equals 11 residues. The ends were cut back, 6 bases at V and 6 bases at J, with 12 bases in the middle. The CDR3 loop is CSAKKGSEQYF. The CDR3 region has the DNA TGCAGTGCAAAAAAGGGGTCCGAGCAGTACTTC.

The chain couples TRBV28 to TRBJ2-7; D is perhaps TRBD1 (6 bases). The CDR3 spans 14 residues. Germline lookup yields CDR1 MDHEN and CDR2 SYDVKM. The germline V and J ends were trimmed by 5 bases and 5 bases, with 16 bases remaining between them. The CDR3 DNA is TGTGCCAGCAGTCCCCACGCAGGGGACCACGAGCAGTACTTC. Residues: CASSPHAGDHEQYF.

This clonotype was detected ten times or more. This sequence joins TRBV18 and TRBJ2-7; 11 bases are shared with TRBD2. Germline V CDR1 and CDR2: KGHSH, LQKENI. The J segment lost 1 base and the V segment lost 4 bases, leaving 6 bases of the junction unmatched. The CDR3 runs to 16 residues. CDR3 in DNA: TGTGCCAGCTCACGGTCCGGGACTAGCGGATCCTACGAGCAGTACGTC. It encodes CASSRSGTSGSYEQYV.

The CDR3 region is CASGLGREGETQYF. The CDR3, as DNA: TGTGCTAGTGGTTTGGGACGGGAAGGAGAGACCCAGTACTTC. The chain recombines TRBV12-5 with TRBJ2-5; TRBD2 might be the D (5 bases). Trimming took 1 base from V and 4 from J, leaving 10 bases between them. Germline assignment: CDR1 LGHNT and CDR2 FRNRAP. The CDR3 has 14 amino acids.

This clonotype was counted between two and nine times. This chain connects TRBV11-2 to TRBJ2-3; 8 nucleotides align to TRBD1. V trimming: 4 bases; J trimming: 5 bases; junction bases outside the gene matches: 8. The CDR3 sequence is 15 residues long. The V gene's germline CDR1 is SGHAT and CDR2 FQNNGV. The CDR3 region is CASSSNRGERDTQYF. The CDR3 nucleotides read TGTGCCAGCAGCTCGAACAGGGGGGAACGAGATACGCAGTATTTT.

CDR3 in DNA: TGTGCCAGCAGTGAGAAGGGGAGCTCCTACAATGAGCAGTTCTTC. Translating gives CASSEKGSSYNEQFF. V gene TRBV12-3 or TRBV12-4 combines with J gene TRBJ2-1; D is perhaps TRBD1 or TRBD2 (5 bases each). V was clipped by 5 bases and J by 0 bases, with 11 bases between them. The CDR3 length is 15 residues.

In its sample, this clonotype was seen many times. This sequence joins TRBV7-3 and TRBJ2-1, with D uncertain. This CDR3 contains 15 residues. Germline V gene data show CDR1 as SGHTA and CDR2 as FQGTGA. Trimming left V 2 bases short and J 0 bases short, with 8 bases between. This CDR3 reads CASSLATNSYNEQFF. The CDR3 coding sequence is TGTGCCAGCAGCTTAGCAACTAACTCCTACAATGAGCAGTTCTTC.

This clonotype was detected a few times. The V call is TRBV12-3 or TRBV12-4, the J call TRBJ2-1; D ambiguous. CDR3 length: 15 residues. V was clipped by 7 bases and J by 9 bases, with 22 bases between them. CDR3 loop: CASNPQEKGKGEQFF. Here the CDR3 DNA reads TGTGCCAGCAACCCCCAAGAAAAAGGAAAGGGTGAGCAGTTCTTC.

The sample holds many counts of this clonotype. The chain carries TRBV24-1 and TRBJ2-5; D remains ambiguous. Germline V gene lookup returns CDR1 KGHDR and CDR2 SFDVKD. Trimming removed 1 base from V and 4 bases from J, with 0 bases in between. This CDR3 comprises 11 residues. The CDR3 coding sequence is TGTGCCACCAGTGATTTAGAGACCCAGTACTTC. Translated, it gives CATSDLETQYF.

This clonotype was picked up a small number of times. V gene TRBV6-5 combines with J gene TRBJ2-7; 7 bases align to TRBD2. V lost 1 base, J lost 0 bases, and 6 bases stayed unmatched. The germline V gene encodes CDR1 MNHEY and CDR2 SVGAGI. The CDR3 is 16 residues long. The CDR3 region is CASSYWGGSPSYEQYF. The CDR3 DNA reads as TGTGCCAGCAGTTACTGGGGGGGATCCCCCTCCTACGAGCAGTACTTC.

This clonotype was detected ten times or more. The CDR3 nucleotides read TGTGCCAGCAGTTTACGTAATCAAGAGACCCAGTACTTC. Translated, it gives CASSLRNQETQYF. The chain carries TRBV12-3 or TRBV12-4 and TRBJ2-5; D call uncertain. The CDR3 length is 13 residues. Trimming removed 2 bases from V and 2 bases from J, with 6 bases in between.

In this sample, this clonotype turned up a few times. The rearrangement joins TRBV3-1 to TRBJ2-7; tentative D call: TRBD2 (5 bases). This CDR3 is built from 14 residues. The V end was cut by 4 bases, the J end by 7 bases, with 17 bases between. The germline gives CDR1 LGHDT, CDR2 YNNKEL (reference sequence). CDR3 in amino acids: CASSLLNYPGEQYV. The CDR3 region has the DNA TGTGCCAGCAGCCTGCTCAATTACCCGGGGGAGCAGTACGTC.

The chain recombines TRBV4-1 with TRBJ2-7; D gene ambiguous. CDR3 length equals 15 residues. Germline V CDR1 and CDR2: MGHRA, YSYEKL. The germline V and J ends were trimmed by 0 bases and 0 bases, with 9 bases remaining between them. The chain's CDR3 is CASSQEATRSYEQYV. The CDR3 DNA is TGCGCCAGCAGCCAAGAGGCGACCCGCTCCTACGAGCAGTACGTC.

The chain employs TRBV15 and TRBJ2-3; D tentatively reads TRBD1 or TRBD2 (5 bases each). Germline V gene lookup returns CDR1 LNHNV and CDR2 YYDKDF (reference sequence). The CDR3 has 15 amino acids. The V and J ends lost 4 bases and 9 bases respectively, with 20 bases between them. The chain's CDR3 is CATSMGSAQWGTQYF. The CDR3 DNA reads as TGTGCCACCAGCATGGGTAGCGCCCAGTGGGGCACGCAGTATTTT.

This clonotype was recorded a few times. The CDR3 spells CASSPDRVRAEAFF. DNA for the CDR3: TGTGCCAGCTCACCGGACAGGGTTCGGGCTGAAGCTTTCTTT. The V gene is TRBV18, the J gene TRBJ1-1, with TRBD1 matching 8 bases. The CDR3 has 14 amino acids. Trimming took 3 bases from V and 6 from J; bases not matched to a gene: 6. Germline V CDR1 and CDR2: KGHSH, LQKENI.

This clonotype was seen only a few times. The gene calls are TRBV11-2 and TRBJ1-4, with D possibly TRBD1 on 5 matching bases. CDR1 is SGHAT and CDR2 is FQNNGV in the germline V gene. Trimming shortened V by 5 bases and J by 7 bases, and 20 bases separated the two germline ends. The CDR3 extends over 16 amino acids. Here the CDR3 DNA reads TGTGCCAGCAGCCTAAGACCAGGGTCGAAGGGTGAAAAACTGTTTTTT. The encoded protein is CASSLRPGSKGEKLFF. The full variable domain, its missing parts supplied by reference TRBV11-2 and TRBJ1-4, is EAGVAQSPRYKIIEKRQSVAFWCNPISGHATLYWYQQILGQGPKLLIQFQNNGVVDDSQLPKDRFSAERLKGVDSTLKIQPAKLEDSAVYLCASSLRPGSKGEKLFFGSGTQLSVL.

This clonotype was picked up a small number of times. The chain is built from TRBV4-1 and TRBJ2-6; TRBD2 might be the D (5 bases). Germline CDR1 is MGHRA and CDR2 is YSYEKL. This CDR3 spans 22 amino acids. Trimming removed 0 bases at V and 0 bases at J, with 24 bases between. DNA of the CDR3: TGCGCCAGCAGCCAAGATGGGAGCGGTAAGCCAGCGACGAGCTCTGGGGCCAACGTCCTGACTTTC. Translated: CASSQDGSGKPATSSGANVLTF.

V gene TRBV20-1 combines with J gene TRBJ2-5; weak D call: TRBD1 (6 bases). The length of the CDR3 is 12 residues. V lost 4 bases, J lost 5 bases, and 11 bases lay in between. From germline, CDR1 is DFQATT and CDR2 SNEGSKA (reference sequence). This CDR3 reads CSATGAWETQYF. The DNA of the CDR3 is TGCAGTGCTACAGGGGCTTGGGAGACCCAGTACTTC.

This chain connects TRBV15 to TRBJ2-7; perhaps TRBD1 as D (6 bases). There are 22 residues in the CDR3. V shed 2 bases and J shed 2 bases, with 34 bases lying between them. Germline V CDR1 and CDR2: LNHNV, YYDKDF (reference sequence). The CDR3 here is CATSRRPWLQGSGNNLAYEQYV. CDR3 bases: TGTGCCACCAGCAGACGCCCCTGGTTACAGGGCTCAGGGAATAATTTAGCCTACGAGCAGTACGTC.

The chain has TRBV28 and TRBJ2-7; maybe TRBD1 (6 bases). This CDR3 comprises 14 residues. In germline, CDR1 is MDHEN, CDR2 SYDVKM. Trimming cost V 5 bases and J 4 bases, with 15 bases left between them. This chain's CDR3 is CASSTQGLGYEQYV. The CDR3 coding sequence is TGTGCCAGCAGTACACAGGGATTGGGGTACGAGCAGTACGTC.

This clonotype was seen a few times. The rearrangement joins TRBV20-1 to TRBJ2-1; D possibly corresponds to TRBD2 (7 bases). V lost 6 bases and J lost 7, with 22 bases in between. CDR1 and CDR2 from the germline V gene are DFQATT and SNEGSKA (reference sequence). CDR3 length: 15 amino acids. Here the CDR3 reads CSASAGAGVVNEQFF. CDR3 DNA sequence: TGCAGTGCAAGTGCGGGGGCGGGAGTCGTTAATGAGCAGTTCTTC.

The chain couples TRBV7-2 to TRBJ2-5, with D perhaps TRBD2 (6 bases). Germline V gene sequence: CDR1 SGHTA, CDR2 FQGNSA. CDR3 size: 16 residues. V was trimmed by 1 base and J by 5 bases, leaving 17 bases between them. CDR3 nucleotides: TGTGCCAGCAGCTTAGTGGCCAGGGAGGAAGCCGAGACCCAGTACTTC. Translating gives CASSLVAREEAETQYF.

The rearrangement links TRBV5-1 to TRBJ1-2, with a tentative D call TRBD1 (6 bases). This CDR3 has 14 amino acids. V dropped 4 bases and J dropped 2 bases, with 12 bases sitting between them. Germline-derived CDR1 and CDR2 are SGHRS and YFSETQ. The CDR3 coding sequence is TGCGCCAGCAGCCTGGACAGCGTCAACTATGGCTACACCTTC. This gives the protein CASSLDSVNYGYTF.

This clonotype has at least ten counts. The V call is TRBV18, the J call TRBJ2-7, with TRBD1 matching 9 bases. V lost 4 bases to trimming and J lost 6 bases; unmatched junction nucleotides: 7. The germline gives CDR1 KGHSH, CDR2 LQKENI. The CDR3 sequence is 14 residues long. Here the CDR3 DNA reads TGTGCCAGCTCACTCCCCGGGACAGGGTCCGAGCAGTACTTC. Amino acid sequence: CASSLPGTGSEQYF.

The gene calls are TRBV28 and TRBJ1-1; perhaps TRBD1 as D (5 bases). V lost 1 base and J 6 bases, leaving 12 bases between the germline ends. The CDR3 length is 14 residues. The germline V gene encodes CDR1 MDHEN and CDR2 SYDVKM. Here the CDR3 reads CASSLSPLGAEAFF. The CDR3 DNA is TGTGCCAGCAGTTTATCCCCCCTGGGGGCTGAAGCTTTCTTT.

This clonotype was seen a handful of times. The DNA is omitted, as the CDR3 cannot be located on it reliably, and the CDR3 follows TCRdb's listing. This chain uses TRBV11-2 with TRBJ2-3; no check of the table's D call, TRBD2, against the DNA was made. Looked up from germline, CDR1 is SGHAT and CDR2 is FQNNGV. The CDR3 spans 15 residues, counting both ends. CDR3 loop: CASSLHVGGGAGGYF.

This clonotype showed up just a few times. The chain recombines TRBV28 with TRBJ1-5; D gene ambiguous. CDR3 size: 13 residues. The germline V gene has CDR1 MDHEN and CDR2 SYDVKM. V dropped 2 bases and J dropped 4 bases, with 6 bases sitting between them. CDR3 DNA sequence: TGTGCCAGCAGTTTAGCAGCAAATCAGCCCCAGCATTTT. It yields the protein CASSLAANQPQHF. Full variable domain (rest looked up from reference TRBV28 and TRBJ1-5): DVKVTQSSRYLVKRTGEKVFLECVQDMDHENMFWYRQDPGLGLRLIYFSYDVKMKEKGDIPEGYSVSREKKERFSLILESASTNQTSMYLCASSLAANQPQHFGDGTRLSIL.

This clonotype was found a few times. The rearrangement joins TRBV7-2 to TRBJ2-3; tentative D call: TRBD2 (5 bases). The V end was cut by 4 bases, the J end by 4 bases, with 15 bases between. The CDR3 is 15 amino acids. Germline CDR1 and CDR2: SGHTA and FQGNSA. Here the CDR3 DNA reads TGTGCCAGCAGCTCCTCAGGAGGACGGCCAGATACGCAGTATTTT. Amino acids: CASSSSGGRPDTQYF.